These 4 T cell receptor beta chains came from one sample sequenced in a study of radiotherapy plus CTLA-4 blockade in lung cancer (dated 2018 in TCRdb). The library was built by means of the immunoSEQ multiplex PCR assay. Sourced from immuneACCESS, this table was stored by TCRdb with only in-frame sequences that have V and J called. A share of the clones is absent; for the studies checked, an unresolved V gene accounts for under half, and the remainder has no known explanation. This sample lists about 16,000 clones; 72% were detected once. Of the sample, 40% to 65% is held by the ten largest clones. Sequences were derived from peripheral blood, sampled from a patient treated with radiotherapy plus ipilimumab. Receptors were obtained from a human donor with non-small cell lung cancer whose response to radiotherapy plus ipilimumab could not be evaluated.

This chain links TRBV30 with TRBJ1-5; a possible D gene is TRBD1 (5 bases). From germline, CDR1 is GTSNPN and CDR2 SVGIG (reference sequence). The ends were cut back, 2 bases at V and 7 bases at J, with 12 bases in the middle. The CDR3 has 13 residues. The CDR3 region is CAWSKKGKQPQHF. As DNA, the CDR3 is TGTGCCTGGAGTAAGAAGGGGAAACAGCCCCAGCATTTT.

This chain links TRBV2 with TRBJ1-1; TRBD1 is a possible D gene (5 bases). The CDR3 sequence is 11 residues long. Trimming cost V 7 bases and J 8 bases, with 11 bases left between them. Germline assignment: CDR1 SNHLY and CDR2 FYNNEI. The CDR3 is CASNGGGEAFF. CDR3 DNA: TGTGCCAGCAACGGCGGGGGAGAAGCTTTCTTT.

This rearrangement joins TRBV28 to TRBJ1-2; 7 positions agree with TRBD1. CDR3 size: 14 residues. Germline trimming cut 6 bases from V and 6 bases from J; bases unmatched to any gene: 10. The V gene's germline CDR1 is MDHEN and CDR2 SYDVKM. CDR3: CASRVQGFYDGYTF. CDR3 DNA: TGTGCCAGCAGAGTACAGGGGTTTTATGATGGCTACACCTTC.

The genes are TRBV30 and TRBJ2-2, with a tentative D call TRBD2 (6 bases). The length of the CDR3 is 15 residues. From germline, CDR1 is GTSNPN and CDR2 SVGIG (reference sequence). Trimming shortened V by 5 bases and J by 2 bases, and 15 bases separated the two germline ends. Written as DNA, the CDR3 is TGTGCCTGGGAGGGTCGGGGGAAAAACACCGGGGAGCTGTTTTTT. This encodes CAWEGRGKNTGELFF. The whole variable domain, filled in from reference TRBV30 and TRBJ2-2, reads SQTIHQWPATLVQPVGSPLSLECTVEGTSNPNLYWYRQAAGRGLQLLFYSVGIGQISSEVPQNLSASRPQDRQFILSSKKLLLSDSGFYLCAWEGRGKNTGELFFGEGSRLTVL.